The 27 T cell receptor beta chains below were found in one sample sequenced in a study of OX40 agonist ivuxolimab in advanced cancers. Generated by immunoSEQ multiplex PCR, the TCRdb table keeps only in-frame clones and is missing some. The data show fewer than 120,000 clones, around nine tenths seen once. Sample: CD4+ or CD8+ T cells sorted from blood, taken in a trial of the OX40 agonist ivuxolimab. The receptor source for this set is an adult with an advanced solid tumor such as melanoma, head and neck, liver or kidney cancer.

This sequence joins TRBV19 and TRBJ1-3, with 7 bases that match TRBD1. The germline gives CDR1 LNHDA, CDR2 SQIVND (reference sequence). The V and J ends lost 6 bases and 3 bases, in that order; junction bases with no gene match: 2. The CDR3 spans 13 residues. The CDR3 DNA sequence: TGTGCCAGTAGGGGACAGTATGGAAACACCATATATTTT. As protein: CASRGQYGNTIYF.

The chain carries TRBV9 and TRBJ2-3; 9 bases align to TRBD2. V dropped 4 bases and J dropped 7; count of bases not matched to a gene: 7. Looked up from germline, CDR1 is SGDLS and CDR2 is YYNGEE. The CDR3 is 14 amino acids. The CDR3 region has the DNA TGTGCCAGCAGCAGACTAGCGGAGGGAAATACGCAGTATTTT. It encodes CASSRLAEGNTQYF.

The rearrangement joins TRBV30 to TRBJ2-7, with TRBD1 identical over 7 bases. Germline V gene sequence: CDR1 GTSNPN, CDR2 SVGIG (reference sequence). This CDR3 has 13 residues. Germline trimming cut 0 bases from V and 4 bases from J; bases unmatched to any gene: 3. The CDR3 sequence is CAWSVGQAYEQYF. CDR3 bases: TGTGCCTGGAGTGTCGGACAGGCATACGAGCAGTACTTC.

This chain connects TRBV25-1 to TRBJ1-6; D is perhaps TRBD1 (5 bases). The CDR3 covers 14 residues. The germline V gene has CDR1 MGHDK and CDR2 SYGVNS. The germline V and J ends were trimmed by 2 bases and 7 bases, with 9 bases remaining between them. The CDR3 nucleotides read TGTGCCAGCAGTGAACCTAACAGGAATTCACCCCTCCACTTT. Protein: CASSEPNRNSPLHF.

The chain combines TRBV6-5 with TRBJ2-3, with D uncertain. The germline V and J ends were trimmed by 6 bases and 1 base, with 8 bases remaining between them. CDR3 length: 13 amino acids. Germline loops: CDR1 MNHEY, CDR2 SVGAGI. CDR3 region: CASSSPGTDTQYF. Here the CDR3 DNA reads TGTGCCAGCAGCAGCCCAGGCACAGATACGCAGTATTTT.

The rearrangement uses TRBV7-8 and TRBJ1-2; 7 bases map to TRBD1. CDR3 size: 14 residues. Germline CDR1 is SGHVS and CDR2 is FQNEAQ. The V and J ends lost 1 base and 4 bases, in that order; junction bases with no gene match: 3. The DNA of the CDR3 is TGTGCCAGCAGCTTAGTCGAGGGGGCCTATGGCTACACCTTC. Its protein is CASSLVEGAYGYTF.

The V gene is TRBV7-8, the J gene TRBJ1-1; no definite D call. CDR3 length: 13 residues. CDR1 SGHVS and CDR2 FQNEAQ come from the germline V gene. The V end lost 4 bases, the J end lost 0 bases, and 6 bases lay between the germline ends. The CDR3 is CASSSYMNTEAFF. For the CDR3, the DNA is TGTGCCAGCAGCTCTTACATGAACACTGAAGCTTTCTTT. Full variable domain (remainder filled in from reference TRBV7-8 and TRBJ1-1): GAGVSQSPRYKVAKRGQDVALRCDPISGHVSLFWYQQALGQGPEFLTYFQNEAQLDKSGLPSDRFFAERPEGSVSTLKIQRTQQEDSAVYLCASSSYMNTEAFFGQGTRLTVV.

The table lists this clone with a count of one. The V and J genes are TRBV19 and TRBJ1-1; D call uncertain. The CDR3 spans 15 residues. CDR1 and CDR2 from the germline V gene are LNHDA and SQIVND (reference sequence). The ends were cut back, 7 bases at V and 1 base at J, with 16 bases in the middle. The CDR3 loop reads CASTKRTDRNTEAFF. As DNA, the CDR3 is TGTGCCAGTACCAAGCGTACCGATCGGAACACTGAAGCTTTCTTT. The full variable domain, completed using reference TRBV19 and TRBJ1-1, is DGGITQSPKYLFRKEGQNVTLSCEQNLNHDAMYWYRQDPGQGLRLIYYSQIVNDFQKGDIAEGYSVSREKKESFPLTVTSAQKNPTAFYLCASTKRTDRNTEAFFGQGTRLTVV.

This rearrangement joins TRBV5-1 to TRBJ2-7; no clear D. Per germline, CDR1 SGHRS and CDR2 YFSETQ. This CDR3 has 15 residues. V shed 4 bases and J shed 5 bases, with 19 bases lying between them. CDR3 nucleotide sequence: TGCGCCAGCAGCACACCCACTGGAACGTTTGACGAGCAGTACTTC. This translates into CASSTPTGTFDEQYF.

This chain joins TRBV15 and TRBJ2-1; TRBD2 agrees at 7 bases. The V segment lost 0 bases and the J segment 3 bases; nucleotides outside the gene matches: 2. CDR1 and CDR2 from the germline V gene are LNHNV and YYDKDF (reference sequence). The CDR3 consists of 15 residues. CDR3 sequence: CATSREASGYNEQFF. CDR3 in DNA: TGTGCCACCAGCAGAGAGGCTAGCGGCTACAATGAGCAGTTCTTC.

In its sample, this clone was seen once. The chain employs TRBV30 and TRBJ1-5; a possible D gene is TRBD1 (6 bases). In germline, CDR1 is GTSNPN, CDR2 SVGIG (reference sequence). V was cut by 0 bases and J by 2 bases, with 11 bases left in between. This CDR3 has 15 residues. The CDR3 reads CAWSVRGGGNQPQHF. The CDR3 DNA is TGTGCCTGGAGTGTAAGAGGGGGTGGCAATCAGCCCCAGCATTTT.

The rearrangement joins TRBV11-2 to TRBJ1-1; no reliable D call. Trimming shortened V by 3 bases and J by 1 base, and 9 bases separated the two germline ends. The CDR3 is 14 amino acids. Germline CDR1 SGHAT, CDR2 FQNNGV. In DNA, the CDR3 is TGTGCCAGCAGCTTGTTACACAGGAACACTGAAGCTTTCTTT. This gives the protein CASSLLHRNTEAFF.

V gene TRBV7-2 combines with J gene TRBJ1-1; the D is unclear. The CDR3 length is 13 residues. The germline CDR1 and CDR2 sequences are SGHTA and FQGNSA. The V gene lost 3 bases and the J gene lost 1 base, with 6 bases spanning the gap. CDR3 in DNA: TGTGCCAGCAGCTTTACACCGAACACTGAAGCTTTCTTT. Encoded protein: CASSFTPNTEAFF.

This chain uses TRBV5-1 with TRBJ1-5, with a tentative D call TRBD1 (5 bases). The germline CDR1 and CDR2 sequences are SGHRS and YFSETQ. The CDR3 has 13 residues. Trimming left V 4 bases short and J 6 bases short, with 11 bases between. In nucleotides, the CDR3 is TGCGCCAGCAGCCCCACAGGCGCTCAGCCCCAGCATTTT. As protein: CASSPTGAQPQHF.

To note about this clone: Distinct nucleotide sequences in the sample also encode this CDR3. This rearrangement joins TRBV7-2 to TRBJ2-3; no clear D. The CDR3 is 12 residues long. Trimming left V 3 bases short and J 2 bases short, with 3 bases between. CDR1 is SGHTA, CDR2 FQGNSA, per germline. CDR3 protein: CASSLYTDTQYF. The CDR3, as DNA: TGTGCCAGCAGCTTGTACACAGATACGCAGTATTTT.

Written as DNA, the CDR3 is TGTGCCAGCAGCTTGGGTGCAGGGGGTGGGACTGAAGCTTTCTTT. It encodes CASSLGAGGGTEAFF. V and J are TRBV5-5 and TRBJ1-1, with TRBD1 matching over 7 bases. Looked up from germline, CDR1 is SGHKS and CDR2 is YYEKEE (reference sequence). V dropped 0 bases and J dropped 5; count of bases not matched to a gene: 7. This CDR3 spans 15 amino acids.

The chain has TRBV29-1 and TRBJ1-1; D call uncertain. From germline, CDR1 is SQVTM and CDR2 ANQGSEA. The CDR3 length is 13 residues. Trimming shortened V by 5 bases and J by 4 bases, and 14 bases separated the two germline ends. CDR3 in DNA: TGCAGCGTTCAAGGGAGGTTCGGCACTGAAGCTTTCTTT. It translates to CSVQGRFGTEAFF.

The J gene is TRBJ2-4, the V gene TRBV7-9, with 12 bases aligning to TRBD2. V shed 2 bases and J 0 bases; nucleotides not matched to a gene: 5. The CDR3 loop spans 18 amino acids. Germline-derived CDR1 and CDR2 are SEHNR and FQNEAQ (reference sequence). As DNA, the CDR3 is TGTGCCAGCAGCTTACTAGCGGGAGGGTCTCTAGCCAAAAACATTCAGTACTTC. Protein sequence: CASSLLAGGSLAKNIQYF.

This clone was observed a single time. The chain combines TRBV5-5 with TRBJ1-5; D gene unclear. The CDR3 contains 13 residues. Trimming removed 0 bases at V and 2 bases at J, with 3 bases between. Germline assignment: CDR1 SGHKS and CDR2 YYEKEE (reference sequence). CDR3 residues: CASSLAGNQPQHF. The CDR3 DNA reads as TGTGCCAGCAGCTTGGCAGGCAATCAGCCCCAGCATTTT.

This clone was observed a handful of times. CDR3 nucleotides: TGCGCCAGCAGCTTGGACCTCACCACTGAAGCTTTCTTT. Translating gives CASSLDLTTEAFF. The gene calls are TRBV5-1 and TRBJ1-1; D remains ambiguous. Between the trimmed V and J ends, which lost 0 bases and 4 bases, there was a span of 7 bases. Germline lookup yields CDR1 SGHRS and CDR2 YFSETQ. The CDR3 length is 13 residues.

CDR3 nucleotide sequence: TGTGCCAGCAGCCCCTTCAAAGGGCATGATTCACCCCTCCACTTT. Residues: CASSPFKGHDSPLHF. V and J are TRBV5-8 and TRBJ1-6; D not resolved. Germline values: CDR1 SGHTS, CDR2 YDEGEE. This CDR3 comprises 15 residues. Trimming pared 4 bases from V and 8 bases from J, leaving 16 bases between.

The rearrangement uses TRBV7-2 and TRBJ1-6; D is perhaps TRBD1 (5 bases). The CDR3 runs 16 residues. Germline V CDR1 and CDR2: SGHTA, FQGNSA. With 2 bases removed from V and 6 bases from J, the gap between germline ends came to 14 bases. The CDR3 here is CASSLNVGRGNSPLHF. The CDR3, as DNA: TGTGCCAGCAGCTTAAACGTGGGACGGGGTAATTCACCCCTCCACTTT.

This clone was seen more than once but under ten times. The chain couples TRBV7-8 to TRBJ2-1; D perhaps matches TRBD2 (6 bases). Germline lookup yields CDR1 SGHVS and CDR2 FQNEAQ. V was clipped by 5 bases and J by 9 bases, with 20 bases between them. CDR3 length equals 15 residues. CDR3 nucleotide sequence: TGTGCCAGCAGCCCCCATGTTTCCGGGGACTCTGAGCAGTTCTTC. Its translation: CASSPHVSGDSEQFF.

The DNA for the CDR3 is TGTGCCTGGAGTGTAGAGGGCCTTGAGTCTGAAAAACTGTTTTTT. It is translated as CAWSVEGLESEKLFF. This chain joins TRBV30 and TRBJ1-4; D remains unclear. V was clipped by 0 bases and J by 7 bases, with 15 bases between them. The CDR3 extends over 15 amino acids. Per the germline V gene, CDR1 is GTSNPN and CDR2 is SVGIG (reference sequence).

This clone was seen just once. The chain couples TRBV28 to TRBJ2-2; D gene uncertain. The ends were cut back, 5 bases at V and 0 bases at J, with 7 bases in the middle. The CDR3 length is 14 residues. Germline V CDR1 and CDR2: MDHEN, SYDVKM. The CDR3 sequence is CASSPLTNTGELFF. The CDR3 coding sequence is TGTGCCAGCAGTCCTTTGACGAACACCGGGGAGCTGTTTTTT.

This clone came up once. The rearrangement links TRBV6-5 to TRBJ2-7; D not resolved. The germline V gene has CDR1 MNHEY and CDR2 SVGAGI. CDR3 length equals 12 residues. V was shortened by 7 bases and J by 4 bases, with 11 bases between the two germline ends. The DNA of the CDR3 is TGTGCCAGCACCAAAACTCAGTACGAGCAGTACTTC. Protein product: CASTKTQYEQYF.

This chain joins TRBV4-3 and TRBJ1-5, with a possible D match to TRBD1 (5 bases). CDR3 length equals 15 residues. The germline V gene has CDR1 LGHNA and CDR2 YSLEER. The V gene lost 0 bases and the J gene lost 5 bases, with 11 bases spanning the gap. The CDR3 DNA reads TGCGCCAGCAGCCAAGATATAGTCAGGGATCAGCCCCAGCATTTT. It is translated as CASSQDIVRDQPQHF.